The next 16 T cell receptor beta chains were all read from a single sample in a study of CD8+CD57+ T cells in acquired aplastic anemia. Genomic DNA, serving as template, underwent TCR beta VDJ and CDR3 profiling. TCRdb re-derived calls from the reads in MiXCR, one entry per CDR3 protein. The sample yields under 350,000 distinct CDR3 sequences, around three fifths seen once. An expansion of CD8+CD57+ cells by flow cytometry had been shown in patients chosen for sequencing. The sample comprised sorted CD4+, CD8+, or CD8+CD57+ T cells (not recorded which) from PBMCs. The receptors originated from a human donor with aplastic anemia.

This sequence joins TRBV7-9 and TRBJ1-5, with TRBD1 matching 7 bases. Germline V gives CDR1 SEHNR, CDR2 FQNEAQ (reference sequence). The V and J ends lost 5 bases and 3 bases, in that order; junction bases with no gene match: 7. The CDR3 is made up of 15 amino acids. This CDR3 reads CASSATGLFNQPQHF. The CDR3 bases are TGTGCCAGCAGCGCGACAGGGCTCTTCAATCAGCCCCAGCATTTT.

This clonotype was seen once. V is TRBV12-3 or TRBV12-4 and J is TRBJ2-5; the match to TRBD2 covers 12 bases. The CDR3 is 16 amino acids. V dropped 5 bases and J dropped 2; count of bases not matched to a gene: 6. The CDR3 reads CASSVGTSGPQETQYF. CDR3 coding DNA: TGTGCCAGCAGTGTGGGGACTAGCGGGCCTCAAGAGACCCAGTACTTC.

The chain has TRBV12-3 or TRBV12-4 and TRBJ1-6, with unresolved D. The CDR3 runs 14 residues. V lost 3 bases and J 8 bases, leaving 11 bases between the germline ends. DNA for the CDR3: TGTGCCAGCAGTTTTCGGGGATCCGATTCACCCCTCCACTTT. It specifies CASSFRGSDSPLHF.

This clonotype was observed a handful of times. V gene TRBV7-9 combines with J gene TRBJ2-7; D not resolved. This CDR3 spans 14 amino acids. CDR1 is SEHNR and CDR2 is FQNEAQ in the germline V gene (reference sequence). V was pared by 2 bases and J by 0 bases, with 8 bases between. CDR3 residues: CASSLNRVSYEQYF. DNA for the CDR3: TGTGCCAGCAGCTTAAATAGGGTCTCCTACGAGCAGTACTTC.

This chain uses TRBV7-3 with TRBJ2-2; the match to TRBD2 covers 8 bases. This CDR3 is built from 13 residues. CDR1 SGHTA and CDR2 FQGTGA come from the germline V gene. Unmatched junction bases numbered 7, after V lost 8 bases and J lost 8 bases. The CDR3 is CASARGGRGELFF. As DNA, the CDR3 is TGTGCCAGCGCCCGGGGGGGCAGAGGGGAGCTGTTTTTT.

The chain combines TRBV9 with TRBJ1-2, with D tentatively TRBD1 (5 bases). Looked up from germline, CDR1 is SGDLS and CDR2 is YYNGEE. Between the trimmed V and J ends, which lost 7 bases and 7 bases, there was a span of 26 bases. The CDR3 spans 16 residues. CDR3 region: CASGAGHLQGNGGYTF. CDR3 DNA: TGTGCCAGCGGCGCAGGACACCTTCAAGGGAACGGTGGCTACACCTTC.

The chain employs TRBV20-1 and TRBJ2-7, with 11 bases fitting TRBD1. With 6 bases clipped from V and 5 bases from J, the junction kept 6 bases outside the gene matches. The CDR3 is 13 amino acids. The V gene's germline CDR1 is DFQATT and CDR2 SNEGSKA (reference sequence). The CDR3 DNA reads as TGCAGTGCCCGACGGGACAGGGGGGACGAGCAGTACTTC. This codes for CSARRDRGDEQYF.

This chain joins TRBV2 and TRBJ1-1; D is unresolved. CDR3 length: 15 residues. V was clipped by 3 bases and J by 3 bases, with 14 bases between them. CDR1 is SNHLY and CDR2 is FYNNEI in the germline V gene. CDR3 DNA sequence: TGTGCCAGCAGTGATAGAGGTGCCGCCTACACTGAAGCTTTCTTT. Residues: CASSDRGAAYTEAFF.

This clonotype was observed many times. The CDR3 nucleotides are TGTGCCAGCAGCTTCCGGACAGGGGGTAACACTGAAGCTTTCTTT. It specifies CASSFRTGGNTEAFF. The V gene is TRBV7-9, the J gene TRBJ1-1; TRBD1 matches at 10 bases. Germline assignment: CDR1 SEHNR and CDR2 FQNEAQ (reference sequence). The CDR3 has 15 amino acids. Losses at the gene ends were 3 bases for V and 2 bases for J; bases not matched to a gene: 3.

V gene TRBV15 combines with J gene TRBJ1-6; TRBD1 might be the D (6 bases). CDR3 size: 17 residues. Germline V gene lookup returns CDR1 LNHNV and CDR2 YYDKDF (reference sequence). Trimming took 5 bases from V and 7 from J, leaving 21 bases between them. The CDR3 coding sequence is TGTGCCACCAGCCGCTACCCCATCAGGGGTTGGAATTCACCCCTCCACTTT. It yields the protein CATSRYPIRGWNSPLHF. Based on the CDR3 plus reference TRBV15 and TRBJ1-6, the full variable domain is DAMVIQNPRYQVTQFGKPVTLSCSQTLNHNVMYWYQQKSSQAPKLLFHYYDKDFNNEADTPDNFQSRRPNTSFCFLDIRSPGLGDTAMYLCATSRYPIRGWNSPLHFGNGTRLTVT.

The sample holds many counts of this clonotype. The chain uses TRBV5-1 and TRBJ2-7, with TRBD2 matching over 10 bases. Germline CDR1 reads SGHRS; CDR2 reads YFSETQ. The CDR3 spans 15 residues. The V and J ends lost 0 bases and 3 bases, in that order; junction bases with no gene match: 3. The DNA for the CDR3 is TGCGCCAGCAGCTTGGGCGGGACTAGCGACTACGAGCAGTACTTC. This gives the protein CASSLGGTSDYEQYF. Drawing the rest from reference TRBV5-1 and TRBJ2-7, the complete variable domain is KAGVTQTPRYLIKTRGQQVTLSCSPISGHRSVSWYQQTPGQGLQFLFEYFSETQRNKGNFPGRFSGRQFSNSRSEMNVSTLELGDSALYLCASSLGGTSDYEQYFGPGTRLTVT.

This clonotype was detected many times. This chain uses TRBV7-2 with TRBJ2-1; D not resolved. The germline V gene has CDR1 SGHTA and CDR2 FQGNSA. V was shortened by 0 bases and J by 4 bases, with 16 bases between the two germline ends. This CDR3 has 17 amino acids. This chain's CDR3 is CASSLAGSGLMYNEQFF. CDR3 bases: TGTGCCAGCAGCTTAGCGGGCTCGGGCCTAATGTACAATGAGCAGTTCTTC. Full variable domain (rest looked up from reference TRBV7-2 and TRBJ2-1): GAGVSQSPSNKVTEKGKDVELRCDPISGHTALYWYRQSLGQGLEFLIYFQGNSAPDKSGLPSDRFSAERTGGSVSTLTIQRTQQEDSAVYLCASSLAGSGLMYNEQFFGPGTRLTVL.

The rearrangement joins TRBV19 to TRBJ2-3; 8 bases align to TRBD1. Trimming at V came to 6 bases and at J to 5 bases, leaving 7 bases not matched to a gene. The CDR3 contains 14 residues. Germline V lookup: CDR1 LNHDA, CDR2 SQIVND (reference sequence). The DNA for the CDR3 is TGTGCCAGTAGCCGGACAGGGCAGGGAGATACGCAGTATTTT. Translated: CASSRTGQGDTQYF. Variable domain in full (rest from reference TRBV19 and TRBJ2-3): DGGITQSPKYLFRKEGQNVTLSCEQNLNHDAMYWYRQDPGQGLRLIYYSQIVNDFQKGDIAEGYSVSREKKESFPLTVTSAQKNPTAFYLCASSRTGQGDTQYFGPGTRLTVL.

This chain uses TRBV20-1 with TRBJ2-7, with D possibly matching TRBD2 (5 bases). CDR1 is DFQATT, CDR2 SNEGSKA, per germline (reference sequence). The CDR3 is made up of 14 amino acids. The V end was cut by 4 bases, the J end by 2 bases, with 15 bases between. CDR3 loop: CSANRGEIPYEQYF. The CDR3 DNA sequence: TGCAGTGCTAATCGGGGTGAGATCCCCTACGAGCAGTACTTC.

The CDR3 is CASSSGGLEAFF. CDR3 in DNA: TGTGCCAGCAGTTCTGGGGGACTTGAAGCTTTCTTT. The rearrangement joins TRBV5-6 to TRBJ1-1, with D perhaps TRBD1 (5 bases). Trimming stripped 5 bases from V and 7 bases from J, with 12 bases between. Germline assignment: CDR1 SGHDT and CDR2 YYEEEE. This CDR3 has 12 residues. Looking up the rest from reference TRBV5-6 and TRBJ1-1 gives the full variable domain: DAGVTQSPTHLIKTRGQQVTLRCSPKSGHDTVSWYQQALGQGPQFIFQYYEEEERQRGNFPDRFSGHQFPNYSSELNVNALLLGDSALYLCASSSGGLEAFFGQGTRLTVV.

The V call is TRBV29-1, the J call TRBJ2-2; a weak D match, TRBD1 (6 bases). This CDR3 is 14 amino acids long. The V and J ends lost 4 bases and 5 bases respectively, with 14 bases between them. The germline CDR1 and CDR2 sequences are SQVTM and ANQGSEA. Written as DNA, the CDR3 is TGCAGCGTTGGTTACACAGGGCAAACCGGGGAGCTGTTTTTT. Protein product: CSVGYTGQTGELFF.